This record looks at one T cell receptor beta chain sequence and its context. Antigen unknown. TCRdb keeps only in-frame clones here, not all; method: immunoSEQ multiplex PCR. The data hold about 150,000 clones, with 92% observed a single time. This sample stems from a study of T cell responses to AZD1222 COVID-19 vaccine. The study's findings and limits: Regions left unmutated in variants are reportedly the target of nearly half of spike-specific TCRs. There were vaccine-associated CD4 TCRs across spike, dominant at 160-218 and 743-854.

The CDR3 runs 18 residues. With V trimmed by 0 bases and J by 8 bases, 15 bases remained unmatched. Germline loops: CDR1 LGHDT, CDR2 YNNKEL (reference sequence). This chain links TRBV3-1 (or the pseudogene TRBV3-2) with TRBJ1-4; 7 positions match TRBD1. The sequences come from peripheral blood, collected 28 days after the second AZD1222 dose. This sequence was found in an adult who received the AZD1222 COVID-19 vaccine. The CDR3 protein is CASSQDPPTGAGWEKLFF. The CDR3 DNA is TGTGCCAGCAGCCAAGACCCACCTACAGGGGCTGGTTGGGAAAAACTGTTTTTT.